A single sample is the source of the 8 T cell receptor beta chains below, sequenced in a study of T cells in Graves' hyperthyroidism and ophthalmopathy (dated 2019 in TCRdb). The method was multiplex PCR. The instrument given in TCRdb is Illumina HiSeq 2000. TCR beta CDR3 regions were amplified from RNA transcripts. A first-round RT-PCR of the TCR CDR3 used the HTBI primer set with the Qiagen OneStep RT-PCR kit. TCRdb itself trimmed the public reads at Q25 with fastp, ran MiXCR and retained productive beta chains. CDR3 protein sequences are deduplicated, and each keeps its most common genes and DNA. This sample is represented by 350,000 or so distinct CDR3 sequences; over 15% of them were singletons. The top ten constitute roughly a sixth of the sample. Sequenced input: blood. Receptors were obtained from a woman between 40 and 55 years old with Graves' ophthalmopathy.

This clonotype occurred many times. This chain uses TRBV4-1 with TRBJ2-5, with 9 nucleotides matching TRBD1. Trimming at V came to 0 bases and at J to 5 bases, leaving 7 bases not matched to a gene. This CDR3 is 16 amino acids long. Germline V gives CDR1 MGHRA, CDR2 YSYEKL. The CDR3 region has the DNA TGCGCCAGCAGCCAAGATAACAACAGGGGGCGCGAGACCCAGTACTTC. Amino acid sequence: CASSQDNNRGRETQYF.

This clonotype has a count of ten or more. The V and J genes are TRBV24-1 and TRBJ1-2; 7 nucleotides align to TRBD1. Germline V CDR1 and CDR2: KGHDR, SFDVKD. The CDR3 extends over 14 amino acids. V dropped 5 bases and J dropped 2; count of bases not matched to a gene: 4. In DNA, the CDR3 is TGTGCCACCAGTGGACAGGGATTGAACTATGGCTACACCTTC. Its protein product is CATSGQGLNYGYTF.

The chain uses TRBV3-1 and TRBJ2-5; D might be TRBD2 (5 bases). Germline V lookup: CDR1 LGHDT, CDR2 YNNKEL (reference sequence). There are 17 residues in the CDR3. V was pared by 2 bases and J by 0 bases, with 16 bases between. CDR3 in DNA: TGTGCCAGCAGCCAATTCCCCAGCGGAACGTACCAAGAGACCCAGTACTTC. The encoded protein is CASSQFPSGTYQETQYF.

This clonotype has ten or more counts. The chain carries TRBV12-3 or TRBV12-4 and TRBJ1-2, with 7 bases lining up with TRBD1. This CDR3 is 14 amino acids long. The J segment lost 7 bases and the V segment lost 5 bases, leaving 10 bases of the junction unmatched. CDR3 DNA: TGTGCCAGCAGTGGCGGGGAGGGGGCTCGTGGCTACACCTTC. It translates to CASSGGEGARGYTF.

This clonotype has ten or more counts. CDR3 DNA: TGTGCCAGCAGCTCAGGGCCTAACAGGGGGGAGCTGTTTTTT. It is translated as CASSSGPNRGELFF. The chain is built from TRBV11-2 and TRBJ2-2, with a weak D call TRBD1 (5 bases). CDR1 is SGHAT and CDR2 is FQNNGV in the germline V gene. The CDR3 totals 14 residues. The V end lost 4 bases, the J end lost 8 bases, and 14 bases lay between the germline ends.

This clonotype was seen a few times. The chain uses TRBV6-1 and TRBJ1-2; D gene ambiguous. Germline V lookup: CDR1 MNHNS, CDR2 SASEGT. The CDR3 totals 14 residues. V lost 6 bases and J 0 bases, leaving 11 bases between the germline ends. The CDR3 nucleotides are TGTGCCAGCAGAGCTTCGGCAGCTAACTATGGCTACACCTTC. Translation gives CASRASAANYGYTF.

This clonotype was counted ten times or more. The chain joins TRBV6-5 to TRBJ2-5; D possibly uses TRBD1 or TRBD2 (5 bases each). Trimming cost V 7 bases and J 2 bases, with 17 bases left between them. Germline-derived CDR1 and CDR2 are MNHEY and SVGAGI. CDR3 size: 15 residues. The CDR3 spells CASTAPGARQETQYF. CDR3 DNA: TGTGCCAGCACCGCGCCCGGGGCGCGTCAAGAGACCCAGTACTTC.

This clonotype was observed a handful of times. The chain couples TRBV12-3 or TRBV12-4 to TRBJ1-2; D unresolved. Deletions cut 5 bases from V and 3 bases from J, with 10 bases between. The CDR3 loop spans 13 amino acids. This chain's CDR3 is CASSTGVDYGYTF. Here the CDR3 DNA reads TGTGCCAGCAGTACCGGGGTCGACTATGGCTACACCTTC.